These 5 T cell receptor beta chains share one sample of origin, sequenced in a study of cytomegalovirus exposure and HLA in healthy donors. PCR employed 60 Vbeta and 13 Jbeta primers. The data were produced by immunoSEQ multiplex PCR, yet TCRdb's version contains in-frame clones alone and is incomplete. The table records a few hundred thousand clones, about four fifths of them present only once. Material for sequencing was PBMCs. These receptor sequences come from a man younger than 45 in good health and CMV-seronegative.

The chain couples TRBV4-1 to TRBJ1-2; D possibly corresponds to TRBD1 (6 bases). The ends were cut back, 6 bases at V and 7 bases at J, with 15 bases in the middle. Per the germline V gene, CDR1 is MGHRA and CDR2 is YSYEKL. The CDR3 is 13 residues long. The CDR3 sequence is CASRERGFGGYTF. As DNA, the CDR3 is TGCGCCAGCAGGGAAAGGGGGTTCGGTGGCTACACCTTC.

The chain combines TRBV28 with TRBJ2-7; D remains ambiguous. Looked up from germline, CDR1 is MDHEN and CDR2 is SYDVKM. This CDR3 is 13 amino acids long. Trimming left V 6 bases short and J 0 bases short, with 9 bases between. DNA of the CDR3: TGTGCCAGCAGGCACCCGAGCTCCTACGAGCAGTACTTC. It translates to CASRHPSSYEQYF.

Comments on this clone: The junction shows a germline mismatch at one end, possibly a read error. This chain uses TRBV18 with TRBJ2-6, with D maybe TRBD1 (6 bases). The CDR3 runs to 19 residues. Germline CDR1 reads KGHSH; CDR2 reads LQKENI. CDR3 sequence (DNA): TGTGCCAGCTCACGGATGGACAGAGGGTTTGGGTCAGGGGCCAGCGTCCTGACTTTC. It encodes CASSRMDRGFGSGASVLTF.

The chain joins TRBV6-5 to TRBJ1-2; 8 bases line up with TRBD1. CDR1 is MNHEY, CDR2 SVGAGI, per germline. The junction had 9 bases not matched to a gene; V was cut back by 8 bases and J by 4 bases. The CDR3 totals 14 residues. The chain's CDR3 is CASLGSDRGYGYTF. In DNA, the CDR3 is TGTGCCAGCCTTGGATCCGACAGGGGCTATGGCTACACCTTC.

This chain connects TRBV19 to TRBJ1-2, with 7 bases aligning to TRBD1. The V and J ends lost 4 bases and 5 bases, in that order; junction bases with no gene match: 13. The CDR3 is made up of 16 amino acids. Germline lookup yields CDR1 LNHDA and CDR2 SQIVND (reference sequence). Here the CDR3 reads CASSTPLTGTYYGYTF. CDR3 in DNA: TGTGCCAGTAGTACCCCATTGACAGGGACTTATTATGGCTACACCTTC.